This TCR beta chain was obtained from a study of CD8+ T cells in alopecia areata. RNA was extracted and reverse transcribed into cDNA as the sequencing template. TCRdb keeps only in-frame clones here, not all; method: immunoSEQ multiplex PCR. The data contain around 110,000 clones, less than 75% of them singletons. V was cut by 1 base and J by 1 base, with 6 bases left in between. CDR1 and CDR2 from the germline V gene are SGHAT and FQNNGV. There are 14 residues in the CDR3. The treatment denotes: oral pan-JAK inhibitor, 5-10 mg twice daily. This sample comprised CD8+ T cells sorted from blood, obtained at week 24, from a patient treated with tofacitinib. V usage is TRBV11-2 and J usage is TRBJ2-3; D ambiguous. The origin of this receptor is a human donor with alopecia areata. The CDR3: CASSLAGRTDTQYF. As DNA, the CDR3 is TGTGCCAGCAGCTTAGCCGGGCGCACAGATACGCAGTATTTT. Supplemented by reference TRBV11-2 and TRBJ2-3, the full variable domain reads EAGVAQSPRYKIIEKRQSVAFWCNPISGHATLYWYQQILGQGPKLLIQFQNNGVVDDSQLPKDRFSAERLKGVDSTLKIQPAKLEDSAVYLCASSLAGRTDTQYFGPGTRLTVL.